This T cell receptor (beta chain) was retrieved from a study of cytotoxic CD8 clonotypes in ibrutinib-treated CLL. Study overall: Among the patients, 10 to 11 presented as relapsed/refractory and about 15 as treatment-naive; 17 to 18 showed unmutated IGHV. Response sampling occurred after a median about 12 months of treatment (range 6 to 36).

Here immunoSEQ multiplex PCR was the method, and the copy in TCRdb shows in-frame clones only, minus some. This sample has nearly 300,000 clones; around 77% occur once, and the top ten carry about 5.8%. PBMCs that had been cryopreserved were the source of roughly 2 micrograms of genomic DNA for TCR beta libraries. V gave up 5 bases and J gave up 0 bases; unmatched junction bases: 13. Looked up from germline, CDR1 is SGHTA and CDR2 is FQGTGA. There are 20 residues in the CDR3. The sequence came from a human donor with chronic lymphocytic leukemia. The sample here was PBMCs, taken at disease progression, from a patient treated with ibrutinib. The rearrangement joins TRBV7-3 to TRBJ2-1; 13 nucleotides line up with TRBD2. The CDR3 reads CASSHRTSGSGKGSYNEQFF. The CDR3 nucleotides are TGTGCCAGCAGCCACAGGACTAGCGGGAGTGGGAAAGGCTCCTACAATGAGCAGTTCTTC.